These T cell receptor beta chains were read from a single sample in a study of T-cell memory formation after mild COVID-19. TCRdb analysed the 5' RACE reads with MiXCR anew, one entry per CDR3 protein. Of 500,000 to 600,000 distinct CDR3 sequences detected, over 15% appear once; the ten largest clones hold 12%. The sequenced material came from PBMCs or a T cell subset sorted from them (not recorded which). The origin of the receptors is an adult woman who had mild COVID-19 (a few samples of this study predate the infection). Cell type and time point are not known. Each CDR3 is given with its conserved first and last residue. The D gene is left open where the match is weak. Size tells how often a clone was seen (once, few, many) or the class of an expanded clone, and some rows leave it out.

v_call	cdr3_length	d_call	clone_size	j_call	cdr3_nt	cdr3_aa
TRBV12-3/TRBV12-4	16	NA	few	TRBJ1-1	TGTGCCAGCAGTTACAGAAGGCCCATTGGGAACACTGAAGCTTTCTTT	CASSYRRPIGNTEAFF
TRBV7-3	17	TRBD2	few	TRBJ2-1	TGTGCCAGCAGCCCATCAAGCGGAGCGGGGGGATGGAATGAGCAGTTCTTC	CASSPSSGAGGWNEQFF
TRBV27	16	NA	few	TRBJ2-5	TGTGCCAGCAGTACCAGCCCGGGACACCCTCCGGAGACCCAGTACTTC	CASSTSPGHPPETQYF
TRBV6-5	18	NA	NA	TRBJ1-5	TGTGCCAGCAGTTATCGACGGGGAGTGGCAGGGTCCATTCAGCCCCAGCATTTT	CASSYRRGVAGSIQPQHF
TRBV18	15	NA	few	TRBJ1-2	TGTGCCAGCTCACCACCAGACAGGCTAAGCTATGGCTACACCTTC	CASSPPDRLSYGYTF
TRBV20-1	17	TRBD1	NA	TRBJ2-6	TGCAGTGCTAGAGATCTGGACAGGGGGCCAGGGGCCAACGTCCTGACTTTC	CSARDLDRGPGANVLTF
TRBV9	13	NA	few	TRBJ2-1	TGTGCCAGCAGCCCCGTGGGGGGAGAAGAGCAGTTCTTC	CASSPVGGEEQFF
TRBV20-1	16	TRBD2	few	TRBJ2-2	TGCAGTGCCAGGGGTACTAGCGGGAGTTCCACCGGGGAGCTGTTTTTT	CSARGTSGSSTGELFF
TRBV4-3	19	TRBD2	many	TRBJ2-1	TGCGCCAGCAGCCAAGATCCGGTCAGACTAGCGGGATACCCCAGGGAGCAGTTCTTC	CASSQDPVRLAGYPREQFF
TRBV7-2	14	NA	few	TRBJ1-1	TGTGCCAGCAGCTTGTGGCTTACCAACACTGAAGCTTTCTTT	CASSLWLTNTEAFF
TRBV20-1	15	TRBD1	NA	TRBJ1-5	TGCAGTGCCCTACCGGGACAGTCTAGCAATCAGCCCCAGCATTTT	CSALPGQSSNQPQHF
TRBV12-3/TRBV12-4	15	NA	many	TRBJ2-5	TGTGCCAGCAGTAGGGACGTCGGCGGTATAGAGACCCAGTACTTC	CASSRDVGGIETQYF
TRBV20-1	15	NA	few	TRBJ1-5	TGCAGTGCTAGAGCAGCAGGGCGAAGCAATCAGCCCCAGCATTTT	CSARAAGRSNQPQHF
TRBV20-1	14	TRBD1	few	TRBJ2-2	TGCAGTGCCCAACTAGGGGGCAACACCGGGGAGCTGTTTTTT	CSAQLGGNTGELFF
TRBV7-2	13	NA	many	TRBJ2-2	TGTGCCAGCAGCTTATATAACACCGGGGAGCTGTTTTTT	CASSLYNTGELFF
TRBV7-3	15	TRBD2	few	TRBJ2-1	TGTGCCAGCAGTTGGGGTGCGGGGGCCTACAATGAGCAGTTCTTC	CASSWGAGAYNEQFF
TRBV4-1	16	NA	few	TRBJ2-1	TGCGCCAGCAGCCAAAGGGGGACTCGTATCTACAATGAGCAGTTCTTC	CASSQRGTRIYNEQFF
TRBV7-8	15	TRBD2	few	TRBJ2-7	TGTGCCAGCAGCTTGAGCGGGGGATACTCCTACGAGCAGTACTTC	CASSLSGGYSYEQYF
TRBV9	15	NA	NA	TRBJ1-4	TGTGCCAGCAGCCTAGGACAGCGAACTAATGAAAAACTGTTTTTT	CASSLGQRTNEKLFF
TRBV18	15	NA	NA	TRBJ2-5	TGTGCCAGCTCACCACGGTTACAGACCCAAGAGACCCAGTACTTC	CASSPRLQTQETQYF
TRBV3-1	14	NA	few	TRBJ1-4	TGTGCCAGCAGCCATTGGGGGCACGGTGAAAAACTGTTTTTT	CASSHWGHGEKLFF
TRBV5-5	16	NA	NA	TRBJ1-1	TGTGCCAGCAGCGTACCAACGGGAGGGCGGAACACTGAAGCTTTCTTT	CASSVPTGGRNTEAFF
TRBV6-6	15	NA	NA	TRBJ2-3	TGTGCCGGCAGTTCGCAGGGGCGGGGCACAGATACGCAGTATTTT	CAGSSQGRGTDTQYF
TRBV6-5	17	NA	NA	TRBJ2-2	TGTGCCAGCAGTCGAAAGGTGGGACGACTGAACACCGGGGAGCTGTTTTTT	CASSRKVGRLNTGELFF
TRBV4-3	14	NA	NA	TRBJ2-7	TGCGCCAGCAGCCAAGATCAGGGAAACTACGAGCAGTACTTC	CASSQDQGNYEQYF
TRBV3-1	14	NA	NA	TRBJ2-2	TGTGCCAGCAGTCTCGGGCCAAGGGCCGGGGAGCTGTTTTTT	CASSLGPRAGELFF
TRBV7-9	12	NA	NA	TRBJ1-1	TGTGCCAGCAGCTTATTTCTTACTGAAGCTTTCTTT	CASSLFLTEAFF
TRBV7-2	18	TRBD2	NA	TRBJ2-4	TGTGCCAGCAGCTTAGGCACCGGGACTAGGTTAGCCAAAAACATTCAGTACTTC	CASSLGTGTRLAKNIQYF
TRBV6-5	12	TRBD2	NA	TRBJ2-1	TGTGCCAGCAAGGGACTAATCAATGAGCAGTTCTTC	CASKGLINEQFF
TRBV20-1	17	NA	many	TRBJ2-3	TGCAGTGCTAGAGCGGCCGGGGGCAGGGGGATCACAGATACGCAGTATTTT	CSARAAGGRGITDTQYF
TRBV24-1	14	NA	NA	TRBJ1-5	TGTGCCACCAGTGATACCCGCAGCGGGCAGCCCCAGCATTTT	CATSDTRSGQPQHF
TRBV6-5	13	NA	NA	TRBJ1-4	TGTGCCAGCAGTTCAGGGATTAATGAAAAACTGTTTTTT	CASSSGINEKLFF